A selection of T cell receptor beta chains follows, all from one sample in a study of T cells in Graves' hyperthyroidism and ophthalmopathy. TCRdb reanalysed the multiplex PCR reads using MiXCR and keeps one entry per CDR3 protein. Of some 580,000 distinct CDR3 sequences detected, around 16% appear once; the ten largest clones hold less than 3.5%. The sample taken for sequencing was blood. These receptor sequences come from a woman aged 40 to 50 with Graves' ophthalmopathy. Both conserved end residues are part of each CDR3. Fields, in order: J gene, clone size, CDR3 length, V gene, D gene, CDR3 protein, CDR3 DNA. The D gene is left open where the match is weak. Part of the rows lack a size; the others show once, few, many or a class for expanded clones.

J: TRBJ1-1
size: many
length: 14
V: TRBV5-1
D: .
CDR3: CASSLQGRDTEAFF
DNA: TGTGCCAGCAGCCTCCAGGGGAGGGACACTGAAGCTTTCTTT

J: TRBJ1-2
size: many
length: 15
V: TRBV11-2
D: .
CDR3: CASSLGDRPLHGYTF
DNA: TGTGCCAGCAGCTTAGGCGATCGACCTCTCCATGGCTACACCTTC

J: TRBJ1-4
size: many
length: 15
V: TRBV6-5
D: TRBD1
CDR3: CASSSDRGLREKLFF
DNA: TGTGCCAGCAGTTCTGACAGGGGTCTTCGTGAAAAACTGTTTTTT

J: TRBJ2-3
size: many
length: 15
V: TRBV18
D: .
CDR3: CASSFGTQSTDTQYF
DNA: TGTGCCAGCTCCTTCGGGACCCAAAGCACAGATACGCAGTATTTT

J: TRBJ2-7
size: .
length: 14
V: TRBV12-3/TRBV12-4
D: .
CDR3: CASSNKQGAYEQYF
DNA: TGTGCCAGCAGCAATAAACAGGGAGCCTACGAGCAGTACTTC

J: TRBJ2-7
size: many
length: 14
V: TRBV6-2/TRBV6-3
D: TRBD2
CDR3: CASSYWGGDNEQYF
DNA: TGTGCCAGCAGTTACTGGGGGGGAGACAACGAGCAGTACTTC

J: TRBJ2-3
size: many
length: 16
V: TRBV5-1
D: .
CDR3: CASSSVPPSGTDTQYF
DNA: TGCGCCAGCAGCTCCGTCCCTCCCTCTGGCACAGATACGCAGTATTTT

J: TRBJ1-1
size: many
length: 15
V: TRBV6-1
D: .
CDR3: CASSSQPTGNTEAFF
DNA: TGTGCCAGCAGTTCTCAGCCAACAGGGAACACTGAAGCTTTCTTT

J: TRBJ2-5
size: many
length: 16
V: TRBV2
D: TRBD2
CDR3: CASSEPLTSGQETQYF
DNA: TGTGCCAGCAGTGAACCCCTGACTAGCGGACAAGAGACCCAGTACTTC

J: TRBJ2-3
size: few
length: 15
V: TRBV7-3
D: TRBD2
CDR3: CASSNRLAGTDTQYF
DNA: TGTGCCAGCAGCAACAGACTAGCGGGTACAGATACGCAGTATTTT

J: TRBJ1-3
size: .
length: 16
V: TRBV10-3
D: .
CDR3: CAISRRPSSSGNTIYF
DNA: TGTGCCATCAGTCGGAGGCCGTCGAGCTCTGGAAACACCATATATTTT

J: TRBJ2-4
size: few
length: 17
V: TRBV2
D: .
CDR3: CASSESGAELAKNIQYF
DNA: TGTGCCAGCAGTGAAAGCGGAGCGGAACTAGCCAAAAACATTCAGTACTTC